A single sample is the source of the 16 T cell receptor beta chains below, sequenced in a study of radiation and T cells in renal cell carcinoma. Time point in this sample: blood 4 weeks post-SBRT, at nephrectomy. This sample's treatment: 15 Gy SBRT to primary tumor, nephrectomy 4 weeks later. This table comes from immunoSEQ multiplex PCR, and its TCRdb copy is limited to in-frame clones, with some not included. The sample has some 80,000 clones, approximately 87% seen once. This specimen was blood, taken from a patient whose treatment included radiotherapy and nephrectomy. The receptors originated from a woman in her sixties or seventies with renal cell carcinoma.

The genes are TRBV28 and TRBJ2-5; D is ambiguous. The CDR3 sequence is 14 residues long. V gave up 4 bases and J gave up 3 bases, with 12 bases separating them. The germline gives CDR1 MDHEN, CDR2 SYDVKM. CDR3 protein: CASSSSGSEETQYF. CDR3 in DNA: TGTGCCAGCAGTTCCTCGGGCAGCGAAGAGACCCAGTACTTC.

The V call is TRBV6-5, the J call TRBJ1-1; D is undetermined. CDR1 and CDR2 from the germline V gene are MNHEY and SVGAGI. This CDR3 region has 14 residues. V lost 9 bases to trimming and J lost 0 bases, with 14 bases between them. CDR3 in amino acids: CASCRREVNTEAFF. The CDR3 bases are TGTGCCAGTTGCCGGAGGGAGGTGAACACTGAAGCTTTCTTT.

This clone was recorded once. The V call is TRBV11-2, the J call TRBJ2-7; 7 nucleotides agree with TRBD1. The CDR3 contains 14 residues. Unmatched junction bases numbered 3, after V lost 2 bases and J lost 2 bases. Germline-derived CDR1 and CDR2 are SGHAT and FQNNGV. This CDR3 is CASSLKGGPYEQYF. The CDR3 bases are TGTGCCAGCAGCTTAAAAGGGGGCCCCTACGAGCAGTACTTC.

This clone was picked up a small number of times. This chain uses TRBV7-6 with TRBJ1-6; possible D gene TRBD1, 5 bases. V lost 0 bases to trimming and J lost 7 bases, with 10 bases between them. The CDR3 runs to 15 residues. Germline CDR1 reads SGHVS; CDR2 reads FNYEAQ. The CDR3 DNA follows: TGTGCCAGCAGCTTAGCCGGGGAGGGGAATTCACCCCTCCACTTT. Translation: CASSLAGEGNSPLHF.

The V call is TRBV6-1, the J call TRBJ1-1; 10 bases line up with TRBD1. Germline trimming cut 10 bases from V and 6 bases from J; bases unmatched to any gene: 5. The CDR3 is 12 amino acids. CDR1 and CDR2 from the germline V gene are MNHNS and SASEGT. CDR3 loop: CAIPGTGAEAFF. The CDR3 coding sequence is TGTGCCATCCCCGGGACAGGGGCTGAAGCTTTCTTT.

This sequence joins TRBV28 and TRBJ2-7; D may be TRBD1 (5 bases). The CDR3 sequence is 14 residues long. CDR1 is MDHEN and CDR2 is SYDVKM in the germline V gene. The ends were cut back, 3 bases at V and 3 bases at J, with 12 bases in the middle. The CDR3: CASSFSGKVYEQYF. The CDR3 DNA sequence: TGTGCCAGCAGTTTCTCAGGGAAAGTCTACGAGCAGTACTTC.

The V and J genes are TRBV7-2 and TRBJ2-5; TRBD2 aligns across 14 bases. Judging by the DNA end, TRBJ2-7 fits better; the J call may be wrong. Germline CDR1 reads SGHTA; CDR2 reads FQGNSA. The CDR3 loop spans 18 amino acids. This CDR3 reads CASSPRAGLAGVIDEQYF. The CDR3 region has the DNA TGTGCCAGCAGCCCCCGGGCGGGACTAGCGGGAGTCATCGACGAGCAGTACTTC.

The V call is TRBV7-2, the J call TRBJ1-4; D might be TRBD1 (5 bases). The CDR3 sequence is 15 residues long. V lost 2 bases and J lost 6, with 13 bases in between. Germline loops: CDR1 SGHTA, CDR2 FQGNSA. This chain's CDR3 is CASSLRLGPDEKLFF. The DNA for the CDR3 is TGTGCCAGCAGCTTAAGGCTGGGGCCTGATGAAAAACTGTTTTTT.

The chain links TRBV5-1 to TRBJ1-2; 11 bases are a match to TRBD1. The trim removed 2 bases at V and 2 bases at J, leaving 8 bases unmatched. CDR1 and CDR2 (germline): SGHRS, YFSETQ. CDR3 size: 17 residues. The CDR3, as DNA: TGCGCCAGCAGCTTCTCTTCGAGGACAGGGGGCAACTATGGCTACACCTTC. Its translation is CASSFSSRTGGNYGYTF. Full variable domain (missing parts from reference TRBV5-1 and TRBJ1-2): KAGVTQTPRYLIKTRGQQVTLSCSPISGHRSVSWYQQTPGQGLQFLFEYFSETQRNKGNFPGRFSGRQFSNSRSEMNVSTLELGDSALYLCASSFSSRTGGNYGYTFGSGTRLTVV.

This clone was observed a few times. The V and J genes are TRBV18 and TRBJ1-4; TRBD1 is a possible D gene (6 bases). This CDR3 comprises 13 residues. The germline V gene encodes CDR1 KGHSH and CDR2 LQKENI. Trimming removed 4 bases from V and 6 bases from J, with 9 bases in between. The CDR3 sequence is CASSRSGDEKLFF. The CDR3 nucleotides read TGTGCCAGCTCACGGTCAGGGGATGAAAAACTGTTTTTT.

This sequence joins TRBV5-1 and TRBJ2-7; unclear D gene. The CDR3 length is 16 residues. The V gene's germline CDR1 is SGHRS and CDR2 YFSETQ. V was shortened by 0 bases and J by 0 bases, with 13 bases between the two germline ends. The CDR3 spells CASSLDAARSSYEQYF. As DNA, the CDR3 is TGCGCCAGCAGCTTGGATGCGGCCAGGAGCTCCTACGAGCAGTACTTC. The complete variable domain, with remaining parts taken from reference TRBV5-1 and TRBJ2-7, reads KAGVTQTPRYLIKTRGQQVTLSCSPISGHRSVSWYQQTPGQGLQFLFEYFSETQRNKGNFPGRFSGRQFSNSRSEMNVSTLELGDSALYLCASSLDAARSSYEQYFGPGTRLTVT.

The DNA for the CDR3 is TGTGCCAGCAGCTACGGACAGGACCGCGGGGAGCTGTTTTTT. Residues: CASSYGQDRGELFF. The genes are TRBV7-3 and TRBJ2-2; 7 bases agree with TRBD1. This CDR3 contains 14 residues. Germline trimming cut 4 bases from V and 7 bases from J; bases unmatched to any gene: 6. The germline CDR1 and CDR2 sequences are SGHTA and FQGTGA. The full variable domain, in which reference TRBV7-3 and TRBJ2-2 provide the parts outside the CDR3, is GAGVSQTPSNKVTEKGKYVELRCDPISGHTALYWYRQSLGQGPEFLIYFQGTGAADDSGLPNDRFFAVRPEGSVSTLKIQRTERGDSAVYLCASSYGQDRGELFFGEGSRLTVL.

Of note for this clone: Other DNA sequences in the sample encode the same CDR3. This sequence joins TRBV5-1 and TRBJ1-4; D uncertain. Germline V gene sequence: CDR1 SGHRS, CDR2 YFSETQ. The ends were cut back, 0 bases at V and 4 bases at J, with 4 bases in the middle. The CDR3 contains 13 residues. CDR3 in DNA: TGCGCCAGCAGCTTGGGCAGTAATGAAAAACTGTTTTTT. Protein product: CASSLGSNEKLFF.

The chain carries TRBV21-1 and TRBJ1-5; TRBD1 was called by the table and not checked on the DNA. TRBV21-1 is a pseudogene segment. CDR3 length equals 16 residues. The CDR3 loop reads CASSTTTGQRNQPQHF. Written as DNA, the CDR3 is TGTGCCAGCAGCACGACAACGGGACAGCGCAATCAGCCCCAGCATTTT.

The chain joins TRBV6-6 to TRBJ1-5; TRBD1 is a possible D gene (5 bases). Trimming stripped 6 bases from V and 0 bases from J, with 9 bases between. The CDR3 has 14 amino acids. CDR1 MNHNY and CDR2 SVGAGI come from the germline V gene (reference sequence). The CDR3 is CASRLGGSNQPQHF. Here the CDR3 DNA reads TGTGCCAGCAGGTTGGGGGGTAGCAATCAGCCCCAGCATTTT.

This rearrangement joins TRBV27 to TRBJ1-1; TRBD1 matches 7 bases. The CDR3 runs 16 residues. Germline V gene lookup returns CDR1 MNHEY and CDR2 SMNVEV (reference sequence). The V gene end was trimmed by 2 bases and the J gene end by 3 bases; junction bases not matched to a gene: 9. The chain's CDR3 is CASSLVPRGVDTEAFF. In nucleotides, the CDR3 is TGTGCCAGCAGTTTAGTTCCCAGGGGGGTAGACACTGAAGCTTTCTTT.